These 13 T cell receptor beta chains were sequenced from one sample in a study of blood T cell repertoires in COVID-19. Here immunoSEQ multiplex PCR was the method, and the copy in TCRdb shows in-frame clones only, minus some. The sample shows about 63,000 clones, 74% of them seen only once. Sequencing input: peripheral blood. The origin of the receptors is a woman older than 75 with acute or convalescent COVID-19.

The rearrangement uses TRBV11-3 and TRBJ2-7; D unclear. Per the germline V gene, CDR1 is SGHNT and CDR2 is YENEEA. The length of the CDR3 is 12 residues. Trimming shortened V by 0 bases and J by 4 bases, and 4 bases separated the two germline ends. This CDR3 is CASSLDTYEQYF. The DNA for the CDR3 is TGTGCCAGCAGCTTAGACACATACGAGCAGTACTTC.

This rearrangement joins TRBV19 to TRBJ1-2; a weak D match, TRBD1 (6 bases). The CDR3 loop spans 14 amino acids. V shed 1 base and J shed 8 bases, with 14 bases lying between them. Germline V CDR1 and CDR2: LNHDA, SQIVND (reference sequence). CDR3 loop: CASSIGDRTRGYTF. CDR3 DNA: TGTGCCAGTAGTATAGGAGACAGGACCCGAGGCTACACCTTC.

V and J are TRBV3-1 (or the pseudogene TRBV3-2) and TRBJ2-5; D is perhaps TRBD2 (5 bases). The germline gives CDR1 LGHDT, CDR2 YNNKEL (reference sequence). There are 17 residues in the CDR3. Trimming took off 0 bases at V and 9 bases at J, with 23 bases between the two ends. This CDR3 reads CASSQEGLRVGFRAQYF. Here the CDR3 DNA reads TGTGCCAGCAGCCAAGAGGGTCTGCGGGTGGGGTTTCGGGCCCAGTACTTC.

The CDR3 coding sequence is TGTGCCAGCTCACCTGGGACTAGCGGGGGGAACCTCGCCGGGGAGCTGTTTTTT. The encoded protein is CASSPGTSGGNLAGELFF. V gene TRBV18 combines with J gene TRBJ2-2; the match to TRBD2 covers 15 bases. This CDR3 is built from 18 residues. The germline CDR1 and CDR2 sequences are KGHSH and LQKENI. The J segment lost 6 bases and the V segment lost 3 bases, leaving 8 bases of the junction unmatched.

This chain links TRBV11-2 with TRBJ2-1; 7 nucleotides align to TRBD2. The trim removed 2 bases at V and 9 bases at J, leaving 10 bases unmatched. There are 15 residues in the CDR3. The V gene's germline CDR1 is SGHAT and CDR2 FQNNGV. CDR3 in amino acids: CASSLWGRGRGEQFF. CDR3 bases: TGTGCCAGCAGCTTATGGGGGAGGGGTAGGGGTGAGCAGTTCTTC.

This chain links TRBV5-1 with TRBJ2-2; D perhaps matches TRBD1 (7 bases). From germline, CDR1 is SGHRS and CDR2 YFSETQ. Trimming stripped 0 bases from V and 3 bases from J, with 24 bases between. The CDR3 is made up of 20 amino acids. CDR3 in amino acids: CASSLGQGGGGLLDTGELFF. CDR3 DNA: TGCGCCAGCAGCTTGGGGCAGGGGGGCGGAGGTCTTCTCGACACCGGGGAGCTGTTTTTT.

The chain recombines TRBV9 with TRBJ2-2, with D maybe TRBD1 (6 bases). The CDR3 has 16 amino acids. The ends were cut back, 0 bases at V and 4 bases at J, with 13 bases in the middle. Per germline, CDR1 SGDLS and CDR2 YYNGEE. CDR3 residues: CASSVGPGEVTGELFF. The CDR3 DNA reads as TGTGCCAGCAGCGTAGGGCCAGGGGAAGTCACCGGGGAGCTGTTTTTT.

The table lists this clone with many counts. V is TRBV19 and J is TRBJ1-4; D call uncertain. CDR1 is LNHDA and CDR2 is SQIVND in the germline V gene (reference sequence). V gave up 0 bases and J gave up 5 bases, with 13 bases separating them. The CDR3 consists of 16 residues. The CDR3 sequence: CASSIDGGEGNEKLFF. The DNA for the CDR3 is TGTGCCAGTAGTATAGATGGCGGGGAAGGGAATGAAAAACTGTTTTTT.

This clone showed up just once. The gene calls are TRBV4-2 and TRBJ2-3; D possibly corresponds to TRBD1 (6 bases). CDR3 size: 14 residues. Germline CDR1 and CDR2: LGHNA and YNFKEQ. V gave up 2 bases and J gave up 4 bases, with 10 bases separating them. Written as DNA, the CDR3 is TGTGCCAGCAGCCAAACACAGGGCGCAGATACGCAGTATTTT. This translates into CASSQTQGADTQYF.

The V and J genes are TRBV6-5 and TRBJ1-2; TRBD1 matches at 12 bases. Trimming at V came to 6 bases and at J to 2 bases, leaving 4 bases not matched to a gene. The CDR3 loop spans 15 amino acids. Germline CDR1 and CDR2: MNHEY and SVGAGI. This CDR3 is CASSPGQGANYGYTF. The CDR3 DNA is TGTGCCAGCAGCCCGGGACAGGGGGCGAACTATGGCTACACCTTC.

J is TRBJ2-6 and V is TRBV23-1; 7 nucleotides align to TRBD1. TRBV23-1 is given ORF status, its function remaining uncertain. The CDR3 extends over 18 amino acids. V lost 2 bases to trimming and J lost 0 bases; unmatched junction nucleotides: 7. CDR3 nucleotide sequence: TGCGCCAGCAGTCAAACGACAGGGAACCGCTCTGGGGCCAACGTCCTGACTTTC. Its translation: CASSQTTGNRSGANVLTF.

The chain combines TRBV5-8 with TRBJ1-2; D possibly corresponds to TRBD1 (5 bases). Trimming removed 3 bases at V and 3 bases at J, with 9 bases between. From germline, CDR1 is SGHTS and CDR2 YDEGEE. This CDR3 spans 13 amino acids. The CDR3: CASSSGGDYGYTF. In DNA form, the CDR3 reads TGTGCCAGCAGCTCGGGGGGAGACTATGGCTACACCTTC.

A few counts support this clone. This chain links TRBV6-6 with TRBJ1-1; TRBD1 matches at 11 bases. CDR1 MNHNY and CDR2 SVGAGI come from the germline V gene (reference sequence). Unmatched junction bases numbered 6, after V lost 5 bases and J lost 4 bases. There are 15 residues in the CDR3. In DNA form, the CDR3 reads TGTGCCAGCAGTCACCGGGGACAGGGGGTCACTGAAGCTTTCTTT. Translating gives CASSHRGQGVTEAFF.